Listed here is a single T cell receptor beta chain. Its antigen is not yet known. Per-base qualities were not stored, and no clone one base away is much larger. The CDR3 covers 17 residues, taking in both the cysteine and the phenylalanine. Kept here is only the CDR3 DNA, which spans 51 bases and is read in frame from base 1. V was cut back by 5 bases and J by 4 bases, leaving a gap of 21 bases between them. Reading the germline V gene gives CDR1 SGHTA and CDR2 FQGNSA. This sample was taken from a study of cytomegalovirus exposure and HLA in healthy donors (dated by TCRdb to about 2017). As for the study more broadly: An earlier analysis of roughly 500 of the donors reported roughly 300 Gb of sequence data and 117 million unique TCR beta sequences from about 200 million T cells. An early release covering 550 to 650 HLA-typed donors comprised about 320 gigabases of sequencing data and around 80 million unique TCR sequences. Of the roughly 390 genotyped donors, 80% to 90% were placed in the genetic ancestry cluster associated with self-reported Caucasian donors. The study aimed to test whether signatures of past pathogen exposure could be identified by cataloging public T cell receptors. Using immunosequencing, the study profiled T cell repertoires from fewer than 700 subjects and related those repertoires to cytomegalovirus serostatus. Besides the first cohort of approximately 670 subjects, a separate validation cohort made up of 120 different subjects was used. High-throughput TCR immunosequencing, statistical association of individual TCRs with disease status, and machine learning were combined to predict cytomegalovirus infection status. In a later analysis, previously published TCR beta repertoires from 550 to 750 donors were re-analyzed and high-resolution HLA genotyping was added so that TCR occurrence patterns could be studied. Rather than using new phenotypic data, the later analysis identified candidate immune exposures from TCR beta sequences and from how often those sequences occurred across donors. To decide whether each TCR beta V gene segment behaved as functional or pseudogenic, an earlier analysis of some 540 of the donors relied on high-throughput TCR beta sequencing. Donor age, sex, ethnicity and CMV serostatus were collected together with the repertoire data. A later genetic analysis used genome-wide SNP genotypes for about three fifths of the 666 donors, treating that subset as a discovery cohort. All discovery cohort repertoires had been generated using a single sequencing platform. Both class I and class II loci were covered by HLA typing, at four-digit resolution. The number of typed donors differed by locus: about 629-630 for A, B, C, DRB1 and DQB1; 522 for DQA1; some 610 for DPA1; and about 450 for DPB1. Several DR-DQ haplotypes were treated as single units for association and clustering because of strong linkage in the cohort. On average, around 240,000 unique TCR beta nucleotide sequences were sequenced per donor among 398 genotyped donors of the cohort, with roughly 20% of those sequences being non-productive. General conclusions and limits of the study: In a later analysis, HLA-associated TCR beta chains were found to be more clonally expanded and to have lower generation probabilities than equally common non-associated chains. When HLA alleles, especially DR and DQ, strongly co-occurred, TCR associations were difficult to assign to individual alleles. Roughly uniform sequencing depth across donors was assumed in presence/absence analyses, although this assumption may not hold. Linkage disequilibrium might explain the correlated functional status among segregating V segments, but an unknown experimental factor could not be ruled out. In a later analysis, more than 15,000 TCR beta sequences were associated with specific HLA alleles at a false discovery rate of 0.05. Because counts were too low, approximately 15 rarely observed V segments, including chromosome 9 orphons, were excluded from the earlier analysis of about 500 of the donors. Immune exposure information for the cohort was limited to CMV serostatus. The authors suggested that the approach could potentially be extended to other disease states and immunological phenotypes. Because HLA typing was unavailable for some donors at each locus, only the typed subset was used in association tests. A further reported finding was that TCR beta sequences accurately predicted the HLA-A and HLA-B alleles for most subjects in the first cohort. Some IMGT-functional V segments, including TRBV6-2 and TRBV6-3, could not be distinguished by the 87-base-pair reads and were therefore excluded. A cluster of highly shared sequence variants was judged likely to represent a technical artifact of the sequencing pipeline. The study listed over 150 TCR beta chains as associated with cytomegalovirus. A later genetic analysis reported fewer N-insertions in productive TCRs among donors in an Asian-associated ancestry cluster than the approximately 670-donor mean. In both the original and validation cohorts, the classifier was reported to diagnose cytomegalovirus status with high specificity and sensitivity. In an earlier analysis of over 550 of the donors, most TCR beta V segments were observed in productive rearrangements about 87% or about 30% of the time, broadly matching IMGT annotations. A later analysis reported that several top co-occurrence clusters appeared linked to parvovirus B19, influenza, CMV and Epstein-Barr virus. According to a later analysis, most CMV-associated TCR beta chains appeared to be HLA-restricted, and the HLA associations seemed to be driven largely by CMV exposure. Across donors, most TCR sequences were observed very rarely, whereas some public TCRs were present in many individuals. The cohort was sequenced for TCR beta chains only, and without alpha or paired-chain data the features that could be detected were limited. An association between a missense DCLRE1C variant and V-gene and J-gene trimming of TCR beta chains was found in a later genetic analysis and replicated in an independent cohort. In a later analysis, the rate of TCR association differed among HLA loci, with DRB1 alleles having the most associated TCRs and HLA-C alleles having the fewest. In vitro tests confirmed that a few of the cytomegalovirus-associated TCR beta chains recognize cytomegalovirus antigens.

The cohort was made up of roughly 670 healthy bone marrow donors. At the time of sampling, all cohort members were nominally healthy, though unrecorded immune exposures were likely present. The donor tested CMV seronegative and was one of the 352 seronegative cohort members. Every donor gave a peripheral blood sample, and the peripheral blood mononuclear cells from that sample were used for TCR beta sequencing. The Qiagen DNeasy Blood Extraction Kit was used to extract genomic DNA from the blood cell samples. Library method: the immunoSEQ multiplex PCR assay. The multiplex PCR relied on a mix of 60 forward primers for TCR Vbeta segments and 13 reverse primers for TCR Jbeta segments. Amplification of the CDR3 region of rearranged TCR beta genes was performed with a multiplex PCR assay on genomic DNA. Amplified TCR beta libraries were sequenced as 87-base-pair reads on the Illumina HiSeq System. The published analysis was carried out like this. A later analysis counted approximately 84 million unique TCR beta chains across the roughly 700 repertoires, and 9 million to 14 million of these chains were shared by at least two donors. To remove PCR and sequencing errors, raw reads were error-corrected and collapsed into unique sequences using a nearest-neighbor algorithm that merged closely related sequences. Alignment of CDR3 sequences to IMGT reference sequences was used to assign V, D and J gene segments. For a sequence to be retained, a match of at least six nucleotides was required to both a V gene segment and a J gene segment. Rearrangements were classified as productive when the CDR3 lacked stop codons and remained in frame with V and J, and all other rearrangements were classified as non-productive. CDR3 was defined by IMGT convention, running from the second conserved V-encoded cysteine to the conserved J-encoded phenylalanine. The earlier analysis of more than 450 of the donors excluded sequences that lacked an unambiguous match to a single V gene segment. In an earlier analysis of almost 600 of the donors, a V segment was called functional when productive rearrangements were above 56.7%, and segregating when the standard deviation between donors exceeded 5%. To diagnose cytomegalovirus status from the catalog of TCR beta chain sequences, a statistical classification framework was built. In a later analysis, V and J genes were assigned by comparing TCR nucleotide sequences against IMGT/GENE-DB human TR gene sequences. In a later analysis, CDR3 sequences and most-parsimonious VDJ recombination scenarios were assigned using the TCRdist pipeline. A later analysis defined each TCR beta chain by its CDR3 amino acid sequence plus V-gene family, and excluded reads lacking a unique V-gene family. A later analysis removed roughly 590 highly shared, low-generation-probability nucleotide sequences to deal with suspected cross-contamination and a sequencing artifact. In a later analysis, a clonal expansion index was calculated for each public chain from normalized within-repertoire ranks of inferred template counts. A later analysis computed generation probabilities with a VDJ recombination model fitted to out-of-frame rearrangements, and checked the results against IGoR. Hypergeometric tests were used in a later analysis to score TCR-TCR, TCR-HLA and TCR-CMV co-occurrence, with a repertoire-size bias correction applied to the TCR pairs. In a later analysis, false discovery rates were estimated by permuting HLA or CMV assignments 20 times. In a later analysis, co-occurring TCRs were grouped using DBSCAN, with TCRdist sequence similarity added in when clustering inside HLA-allele-positive subsets. Co-occurrence clustering excluded repertoires with fewer than 30,000 or more than 120,000 public chains, plus five with anomalous nucleotide sharing. The source is immuneACCESS, and TCRdb retained only in-frame sequences with V and J called. Part of the clones is not carried over; for the studies checked, unresolved V genes explain less than half of this, and the remainder is unexplained. D and trimming were read from the DNA, whereas the V and J calls and clone size are those reported in that table. A total of some 99,000 clones appear in this sample, about 74% of them only once. The top ten clones comprise about 1.7% of the sample.

The chain is assembled from TRBV7-2 and TRBJ2-1; perhaps TRBD2 is the D gene, with 6 bases matching. Source material: PBMCs. This sequence originates from a male donor in good health and CMV-seronegative. The encoded CDR3 is CASSIHLAAGGYNEQFF. The bases are TGTGCCAGCAGCATCCACCTAGCCGCCGGGGGTTACAATGAGCAGTTCTTC. Extended through the reference TRBV7-2 and TRBJ2-1 proteins, this CDR3 yields the full variable domain: GAGVSQSPSNKVTEKGKDVELRCDPISGHTALYWYRQSLGQGLEFLIYFQGNSAPDKSGLPSDRFSAERTGGSVSTLTIQRTQQEDSAVYLCASSIHLAAGGYNEQFFGPGTRLTVL.